Here is one TCR beta chain with its context. The method was immunoSEQ multiplex PCR; TCRdb's version includes in-frame clones alone and lacks a portion of them. The sample contains around 80,000 clones, roughly 94% of which appear only once. The CDR3 is 13 amino acids. Germline trimming cut 5 bases from V and 11 bases from J; bases unmatched to any gene: 7. Germline V CDR1 and CDR2: SGHTA, FQGNSA. The data were obtained in a study of technical replicates of blood from a few donors. The chain uses TRBV7-2 and TRBJ1-1; 11 positions match TRBD1. The sequencing input was T cells isolated from PBMCs. The receptor's source is a human donor in good health. CDR3 DNA: TGTGCCAGCAGCCCCCGGGACAGGGGGATTGCTTTCTTT. Amino acid sequence: CASSPRDRGIAFF.